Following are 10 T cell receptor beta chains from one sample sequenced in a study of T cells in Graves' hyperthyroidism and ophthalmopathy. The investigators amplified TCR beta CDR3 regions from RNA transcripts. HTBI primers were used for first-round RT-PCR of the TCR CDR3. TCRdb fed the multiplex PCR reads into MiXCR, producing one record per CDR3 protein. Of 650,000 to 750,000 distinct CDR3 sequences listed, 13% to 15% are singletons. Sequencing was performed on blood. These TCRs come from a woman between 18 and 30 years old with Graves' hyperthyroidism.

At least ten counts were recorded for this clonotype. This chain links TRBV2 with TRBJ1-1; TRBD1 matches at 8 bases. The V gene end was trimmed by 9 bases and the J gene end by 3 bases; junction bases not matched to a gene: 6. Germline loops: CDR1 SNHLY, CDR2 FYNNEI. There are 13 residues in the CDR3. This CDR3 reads CARTQGADTEAFF. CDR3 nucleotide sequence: TGTGCCAGGACCCAGGGGGCGGACACTGAAGCTTTCTTT.

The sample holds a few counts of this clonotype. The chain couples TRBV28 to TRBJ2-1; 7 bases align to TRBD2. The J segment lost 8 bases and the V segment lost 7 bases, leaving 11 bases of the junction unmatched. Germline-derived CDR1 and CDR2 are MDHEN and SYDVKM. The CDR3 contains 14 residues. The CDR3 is CASNLGGSIDEQFF. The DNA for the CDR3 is TGTGCCAGCAACCTTGGCGGGAGTATAGATGAGCAGTTCTTC.

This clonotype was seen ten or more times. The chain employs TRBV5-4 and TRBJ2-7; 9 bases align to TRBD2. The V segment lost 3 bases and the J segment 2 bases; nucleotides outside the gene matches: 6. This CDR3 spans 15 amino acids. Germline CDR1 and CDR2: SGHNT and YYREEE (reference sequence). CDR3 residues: CASSSRSGRTYEQYF. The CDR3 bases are TGTGCCAGCAGCTCTAGAAGCGGGAGGACCTACGAGCAGTACTTC. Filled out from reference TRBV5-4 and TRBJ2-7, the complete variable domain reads ETGVTQSPTHLIKTRGQQVTLRCSSQSGHNTVSWYQQALGQGPQFIFQYYREEENGRGNFPPRFSGLQFPNYSSELNVNALELDDSALYLCASSSRSGRTYEQYFGPGTRLTVT.

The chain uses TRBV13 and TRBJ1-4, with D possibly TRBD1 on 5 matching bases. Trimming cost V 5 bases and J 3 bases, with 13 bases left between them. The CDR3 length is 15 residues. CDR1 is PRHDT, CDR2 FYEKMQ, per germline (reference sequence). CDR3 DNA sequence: TGTGCCAGCAGCCTCCGGGGACGGTCTAATGAAAAACTGTTTTTT. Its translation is CASSLRGRSNEKLFF.

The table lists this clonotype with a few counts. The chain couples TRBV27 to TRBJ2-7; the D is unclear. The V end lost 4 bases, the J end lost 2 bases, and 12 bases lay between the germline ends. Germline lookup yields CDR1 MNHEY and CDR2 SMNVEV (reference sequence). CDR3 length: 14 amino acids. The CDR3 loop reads CASSSRQRAYEQYF. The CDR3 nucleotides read TGTGCCAGCAGTTCTAGGCAGCGAGCCTACGAGCAGTACTTC.

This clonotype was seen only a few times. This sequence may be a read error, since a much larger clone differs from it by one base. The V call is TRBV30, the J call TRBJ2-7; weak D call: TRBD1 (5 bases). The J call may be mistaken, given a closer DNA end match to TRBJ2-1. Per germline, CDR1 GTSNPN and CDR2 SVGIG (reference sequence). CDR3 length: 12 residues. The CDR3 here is CAWGAFSYEQFF. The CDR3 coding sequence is TGTGCCTGGGGGGCCTTCTCCTACGAGCAGTTCTTC.

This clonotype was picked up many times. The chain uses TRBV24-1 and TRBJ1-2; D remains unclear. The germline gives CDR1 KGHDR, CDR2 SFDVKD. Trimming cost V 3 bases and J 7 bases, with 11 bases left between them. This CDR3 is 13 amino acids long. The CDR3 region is CATSDTAGSGYTF. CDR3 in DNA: TGTGCCACCAGTGATACGGCGGGTTCTGGCTACACCTTC.

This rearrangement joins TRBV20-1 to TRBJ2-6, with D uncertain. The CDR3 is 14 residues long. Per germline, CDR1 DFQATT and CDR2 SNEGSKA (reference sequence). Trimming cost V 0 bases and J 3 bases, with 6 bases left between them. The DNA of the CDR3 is TGCAGTGCTAGAGATCTGGGTGGGGCCAACGTCCTGACTTTC. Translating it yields CSARDLGGANVLTF.

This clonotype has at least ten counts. CDR3 region: CAWSGLSGNQPQHF. For the CDR3, the DNA is TGTGCCTGGAGTGGACTTTCGGGCAATCAGCCCCAGCATTTT. The chain carries TRBV30 and TRBJ1-5; D remains unclear. CDR1 and CDR2 (germline): GTSNPN, SVGIG (reference sequence). CDR3 length: 14 residues. V lost 1 base to trimming and J lost 2 bases, with 9 bases between them. Looking up the rest from reference TRBV30 and TRBJ1-5 gives the full variable domain: SQTIHQWPATLVQPVGSPLSLECTVEGTSNPNLYWYRQAAGRGLQLLFYSVGIGQISSEVPQNLSASRPQDRQFILSSKKLLLSDSGFYLCAWSGLSGNQPQHFGDGTRLSIL.

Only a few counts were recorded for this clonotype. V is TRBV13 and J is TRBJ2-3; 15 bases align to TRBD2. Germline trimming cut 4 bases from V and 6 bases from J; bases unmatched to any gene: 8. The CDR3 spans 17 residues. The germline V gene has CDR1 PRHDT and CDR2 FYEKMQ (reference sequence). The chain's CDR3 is CASSSLGTSGRLDTQYF. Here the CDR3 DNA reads TGTGCCAGCAGCTCACTTGGGACTAGCGGGAGGTTGGATACGCAGTATTTT.